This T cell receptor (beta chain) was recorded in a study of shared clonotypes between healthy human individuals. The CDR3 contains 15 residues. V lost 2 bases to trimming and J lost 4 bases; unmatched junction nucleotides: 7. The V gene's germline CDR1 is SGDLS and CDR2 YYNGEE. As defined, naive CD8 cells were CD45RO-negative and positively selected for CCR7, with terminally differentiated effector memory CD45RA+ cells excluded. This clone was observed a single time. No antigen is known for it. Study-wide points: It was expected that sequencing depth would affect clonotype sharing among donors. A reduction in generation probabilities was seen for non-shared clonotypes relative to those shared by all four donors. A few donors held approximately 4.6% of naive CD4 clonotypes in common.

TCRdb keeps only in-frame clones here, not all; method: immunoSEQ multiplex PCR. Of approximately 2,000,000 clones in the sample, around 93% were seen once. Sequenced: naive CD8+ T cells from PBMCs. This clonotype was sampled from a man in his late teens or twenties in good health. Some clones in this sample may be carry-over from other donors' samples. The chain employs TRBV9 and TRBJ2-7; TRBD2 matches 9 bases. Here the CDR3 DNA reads TGTGCCAGCAGCGTGGCCGGGACTAGCCGGTACGAGCAGTACTTC. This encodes CASSVAGTSRYEQYF.